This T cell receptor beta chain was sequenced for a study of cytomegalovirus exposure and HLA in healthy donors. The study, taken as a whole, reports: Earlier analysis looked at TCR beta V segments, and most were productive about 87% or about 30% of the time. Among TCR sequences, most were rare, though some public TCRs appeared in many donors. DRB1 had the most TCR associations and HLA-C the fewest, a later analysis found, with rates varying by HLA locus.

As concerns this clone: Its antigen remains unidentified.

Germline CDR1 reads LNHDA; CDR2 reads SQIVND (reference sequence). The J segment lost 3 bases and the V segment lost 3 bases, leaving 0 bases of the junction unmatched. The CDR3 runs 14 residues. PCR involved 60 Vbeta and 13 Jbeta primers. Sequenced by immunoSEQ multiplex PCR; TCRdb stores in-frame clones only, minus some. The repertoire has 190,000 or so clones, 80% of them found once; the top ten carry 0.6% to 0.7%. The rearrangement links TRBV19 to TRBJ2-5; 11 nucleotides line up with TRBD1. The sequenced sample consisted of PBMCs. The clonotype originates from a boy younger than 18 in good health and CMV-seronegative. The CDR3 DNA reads TGTGCCAGTAGTATGGGACAGGGGGAAGAGACCCAGTACTTC. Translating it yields CASSMGQGEETQYF.